This T cell receptor (beta chain) was profiled in a study of spatial heterogeneity in lung cancer. MiXCR was run by TCRdb on the 5' RACE reads, yielding one entry per CDR3 protein. The table has about 13,000 distinct CDR3 sequences, approximately 4% seen once. As to time point: sample taken at primary tumor resection. The cohort: roughly 72 early-stage, untreated non-small cell lung cancer patients. Whole RNA was taken from tumor, nontumor lung or frozen PBMC; it was then sequenced unsorted. The CDR3 covers 15 residues. Germline-derived CDR1 and CDR2 are SGDLS and YYNGEE. Trimming removed 4 bases from V and 5 bases from J; junction bases left unmatched: 8. This clonotype was found many times.

The sequences come from PBMCs, collected at surgery. The receptor was isolated from a male donor with early-stage non-small cell lung cancer. The chain employs TRBV9 and TRBJ2-5; 10 bases map to TRBD1. The CDR3 nucleotides read TGTGCCAGCAGCTTCCAGACAGGGGGCATGGAGACCCAGTACTTC. Its protein product is CASSFQTGGMETQYF. Combining the CDR3 with reference TRBV9 and TRBJ2-5 gives the whole variable domain DSGVTQTPKHLITATGQRVTLRCSPRSGDLSVYWYQQSLDQGLQFLIQYYNGEERAKGNILERFSAQQFPDLHSELNLSSLELGDSALYFCASSFQTGGMETQYFGPGTRLLVL.